The TCR beta chain described here comes from a study of T cell responses to AZD1222 COVID-19 vaccine. Repertoires were generated with immunoSEQ multiplex PCR, while TCRdb's copy carries only in-frame clones and drops some. In the table there are about 130,000 clones, roughly nine tenths of which are singletons. Study-level findings and limits: Sampled repertoires all dated from after the peak T cell response.

Comments on this clone: Antigen: not known.

Material: peripheral blood, obtained on day 0 of AZD1222 vaccination. This sequence was found in an adult in good health.

CDR3 in DNA: TGTGCCAGCAGTGAAAGGTTGGCCACTGAAGCTTTCTTT. This sequence encodes CASSERLATEAFF. J is TRBJ1-1 and V is TRBV2; the D is unclear. CDR3 length: 13 residues. The germline gives CDR1 SNHLY, CDR2 FYNNEI. V lost 2 bases and J 4 bases, leaving 8 bases between the germline ends. The full variable domain, in which reference TRBV2 and TRBJ1-1 provide the parts outside the CDR3, is EPEVTQTPSHQVTQMGQEVILRCVPISNHLYFYWYRQILGQKVEFLVSFYNNEISEKSEIFDDQFSVERPDGSNFTLKIRSTKLEDSAMYFCASSERLATEAFFGQGTRLTVV.